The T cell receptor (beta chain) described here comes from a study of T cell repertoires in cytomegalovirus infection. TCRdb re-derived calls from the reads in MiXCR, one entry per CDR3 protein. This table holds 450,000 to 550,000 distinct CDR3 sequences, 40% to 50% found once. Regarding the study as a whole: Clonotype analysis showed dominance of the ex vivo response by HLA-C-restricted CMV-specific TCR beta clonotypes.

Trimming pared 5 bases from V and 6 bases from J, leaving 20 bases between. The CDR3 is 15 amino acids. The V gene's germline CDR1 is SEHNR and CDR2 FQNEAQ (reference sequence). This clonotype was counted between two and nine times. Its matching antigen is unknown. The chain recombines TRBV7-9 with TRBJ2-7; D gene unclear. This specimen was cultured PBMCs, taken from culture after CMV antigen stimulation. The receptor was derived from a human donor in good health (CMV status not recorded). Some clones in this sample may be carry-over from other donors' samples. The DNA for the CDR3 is TGTGCCAGCAGCGCCCGGGCCAGGCCAGTTGGCGAGCAGTACTTC. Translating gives CASSARARPVGEQYF.